This TCR beta chain was retrieved from a study of graft-versus-host responses after intestinal transplantation (dated by TCRdb to about 2021). Regarding the complete study: The transplants that recipients received were multivisceral, liver-intestinal, or isolated intestinal. Alloreactive clones were identified by sequencing pre-transplant mixed lymphocyte reaction products and comparing these products with unstimulated pre-transplant donor and recipient T cells. Donor T cell macrochimerism was defined as a peak of at least 4% donor T cells among recipient peripheral blood mononuclear cells. Rather than being sequenced by the commercial service, samples from a few later patients were sequenced in-house on an Illumina MiSeq and processed with MiXCR. Anti-thymocyte globulin induction was given to all recipients, followed by maintenance tacrolimus and steroids for around three years. After intestinal transplantation, graft-versus-host and host-versus-graft alloreactive T cell clones in the graft, circulation and bone marrow were tracked using bulk TCR-beta CDR3 sequencing. Of the roughly 25 intestinal transplant recipients enrolled in the cohort, one of whom was a retransplant, 3 patients without pretransplant specimens were excluded.

The sample's time point label, decoded: cells obtained before transplantation from donor or recipient. CD3+CD4+ and CD3+CD8+ populations were FACS-sorted from unstimulated pre-transplant donor and recipient cells taken from spleen or lymph nodes. Per the germline V gene, MGHRA is the CDR1 and YSYEKL is the CDR2. The CDR3 runs 13 amino acids, cysteine and phenylalanine included. Here the CDR3 DNA is all that survives: 39 bases in frame from base 1. V is pared back by 1 base and J by 1 base, with 4 bases lying between the germline termini. With regard to this clone: The specificity of this receptor is unknown. Nothing much larger sits one base from this clone, and base qualities are not available.

The library was generated by the immunoSEQ multiplex PCR assay. For most patients, genomic DNA was isolated with the Qiagen DNeasy Blood and Tissue Kit and shipped frozen to Adaptive Biotechnologies for TCR sequencing. High-throughput TCR-beta CDR3 sequencing of genomic DNA from most patients was performed by Adaptive Biotechnologies. In the original analysis: Adaptive's ImmunoSEQ software supplied the TCR sequencing data for approximately 18 patients, while MiXCR and VDJtools were used to process a few other patients. To correct CD4 versus CD8 sorting errors, any sequence found in both subsets at a frequency ratio below 5:1 was removed. CDR3 nucleotide sequences shared between donor and recipient were removed because the origin of such sequences could not be assigned. To be classed as alloreactive, a clone needed at least 2-fold expansion over unstimulated cells and a minimum CFSE-low frequency of 0.002% (template counts) or 0.001% (read counts). Clones were considered mappable if detected in sequenced pre-transplant spleen, lymph node, or MLR CFSE-low populations of the donor or recipient. Cumulative frequency of alloreactive clones was calculated as a percentage of all sequences weighted by copy number. TCRdb's version of the immuneACCESS table is confined to in-frame rearrangements and falls short of the full clone set. An unresolved V gene accounts for under half of the shortfall where checked; the remainder is of unknown origin. V and J calls and clone size are given by that table; D and trimming were obtained from the DNA. Present in this sample are some 39,000 clones, over 90% of which were seen just once. The top ten clones comprise around 0.2% of the sample.

Summary of the overall study and its limitations: GvH clones were detected in recipient bone marrow, and some of these GvH clones were observed earlier in ileal mucosa or blood, consistent with an intestinal mucosal origin. Patients with donor T cell macrochimerism had high GvH to HvG T cell clonal ratios in their allografts. The relatively low number and heterogeneity of intestinal transplant patients limited the conclusions. Early after transplant, declines in HvG clones were associated with peak levels of circulating GvH clones.

Specimen: unstimulated CD8+ T cells sorted from spleen or lymph node cells, collected before transplant. The receptor was derived from a human donor who was the organ donor for an intestinal transplant. The sequence links TRBV4-1 to TRBJ1-1; the D gene identity is not certain. The nucleotide sequence is TGCGCCAGCAGCCAAGTGAGGAACACTGAAGCTTTCTTT. Its translation reads: CASSQVRNTEAFF.